Below are 25 T cell receptor beta chains sequenced from a single sample in a study of T cells expressing NK-cell markers. With the 5' RACE reads reprocessed, TCRdb shows one record per CDR3 protein and no DNA. The sample's table shows roughly 150,000 distinct CDR3 sequences. Sequenced sample: blood T cells: a sorted CD56 or NKG2C T cell subset, CD4+ or CD8+ T cells, or bulk PBMC T cells (not recorded which). Every receptor here comes from a woman between 18 and 70 years old in good health.

This chain joins TRBV5-1 and TRBJ2-3; the D call of TRBD1 rests on TCRdb alone, since no DNA is present to check it. The CDR3 sequence is 15 residues long. CDR1 SGHRS and CDR2 YFSETQ come from the germline V gene. CDR3 loop: CASSRDRGGSDTQYF.

This chain connects TRBV9 to TRBJ2-7. CDR3 length: 12 amino acids. Germline CDR1 SGDLS, CDR2 YYNGEE. This CDR3 is CASRLTDYEQYF.

This chain joins TRBV28 and TRBJ2-5; TCRdb indicates TRBD2, and absent DNA this call remains unverified. The CDR3 spans 16 residues. Germline loops: CDR1 MDHEN, CDR2 SYDVKM. CDR3 residues: CASSPGGLAFQETQYF. Based on the CDR3 plus reference TRBV28 and TRBJ2-5, the full variable domain is DVKVTQSSRYLVKRTGEKVFLECVQDMDHENMFWYRQDPGLGLRLIYFSYDVKMKEKGDIPEGYSVSREKKERFSLILESASTNQTSMYLCASSPGGLAFQETQYFGPGTRLLVL.

The rearrangement joins TRBV12-3 or TRBV12-4 to TRBJ1-6. The CDR3 extends over 13 amino acids. CDR3 region: CASSIGRNSPLHF.

This rearrangement joins TRBV12-3 or TRBV12-4 to TRBJ1-2; TCRdb's assignment of TRBD1 cannot be checked, as there is no DNA. CDR3 length: 15 residues. This chain's CDR3 is CASSWGTVDFYGYTF.

The chain uses TRBV29-1 and TRBJ1-1; there is no DNA to check the TCRdb D call of TRBD1. The germline CDR1 and CDR2 sequences are SQVTM and ANQGSEA. This CDR3 contains 13 residues. CDR3 loop: CSADRGLNTEAFF.

The J gene is TRBJ2-7, the V gene TRBV10-3; TCRdb designates TRBD2, a call that cannot be tested without DNA. The germline V gene encodes CDR1 ENHRY and CDR2 SYGVKD. The CDR3 runs to 16 residues. This CDR3 reads CAISSTSGRASAEQYF.

The chain links TRBV2 to TRBJ1-5; TCRdb's assignment of TRBD1 cannot be checked, as there is no DNA. CDR3 length: 16 amino acids. Germline CDR1 reads SNHLY; CDR2 reads FYNNEI. This chain's CDR3 is CASTGDRITSNQPQHF.

The chain combines TRBV20-1 with TRBJ1-5; the TCRdb D gene call, TRBD1, has no DNA to confirm it. Germline lookup yields CDR1 DFQATT and CDR2 SNEGSKA (reference sequence). This CDR3 has 14 residues. CDR3 amino acids: CSAMKGQSNQPQHF.

The genes are TRBV6-5 and TRBJ2-2; TCRdb calls TRBD2, which cannot be checked without DNA. Germline assignment: CDR1 MNHEY and CDR2 SVGAGI. The CDR3 is 15 amino acids. This CDR3 is CASSYASGRAGELFF.

The chain has TRBV12-5 and TRBJ2-5; TCRdb's D gene call, TRBD1, goes unchecked for lack of DNA. The CDR3 contains 14 residues. Germline-derived CDR1 and CDR2 are LGHNT and FRNRAP. The CDR3 protein is CASGSRPLIETQYF.

The chain employs TRBV10-3 and TRBJ2-6; TCRdb's D call of TRBD1 is untestable without DNA. The CDR3 covers 15 residues. In germline, CDR1 is ENHRY, CDR2 SYGVKD. CDR3 residues: CAISDTGSGANVLTF.

The chain links TRBV18 to TRBJ2-4; TCRdb's D call, TRBD1, is unchecked because there is no DNA. Germline values: CDR1 KGHSH, CDR2 LQKENI. The CDR3 has 19 amino acids. This CDR3 is CASSPSRTVLPSGKNIQYF.

The chain has TRBV7-4 and TRBJ2-7; TCRdb returns TRBD1, unconfirmable since there is no DNA. The germline V gene has CDR1 SGHVT and CDR2 SQSDAQ. The length of the CDR3 is 15 residues. The CDR3 protein is CASSFWARRGNEQYF.

The rearrangement joins TRBV4-1 to TRBJ2-1; TCRdb returns TRBD1, unconfirmable since there is no DNA. CDR3 length: 16 amino acids. CDR1 and CDR2 from the germline V gene are MGHRA and YSYEKL. CDR3 loop: CASSLRQESSYNEQFF.

V usage is TRBV2 and J usage is TRBJ2-2; TCRdb reports TRBD2, a call that lacks DNA to check it against. This CDR3 contains 16 residues. Germline V CDR1 and CDR2: SNHLY, FYNNEI. The CDR3 spells CASSRLAGLGAGELFF.

V and J are TRBV12-3 or TRBV12-4 and TRBJ1-1; the D gene TCRdb calls, TRBD1, cannot be checked with no DNA. The CDR3 consists of 15 residues. The CDR3 reads CASSLGGQGDTEAFF.

The V call is TRBV12-3 or TRBV12-4, the J call TRBJ2-2; with no DNA, the TCRdb D assignment of TRBD2 cannot be verified. The CDR3 consists of 13 residues. CDR3 in amino acids: CASERGRTGELFF.

The chain links TRBV5-1 to TRBJ1-1; the D gene TCRdb calls, TRBD1, cannot be checked with no DNA. The germline V gene encodes CDR1 SGHRS and CDR2 YFSETQ. The CDR3 is made up of 14 amino acids. The CDR3 region is CASSGQGAGTEAFF.

The chain recombines TRBV9 with TRBJ1-1; TCRdb designates TRBD1, a call that cannot be tested without DNA. From germline, CDR1 is SGDLS and CDR2 YYNGEE. The length of the CDR3 is 14 residues. Here the CDR3 reads CASSADLRGSGAFF.

The chain has TRBV10-3 and TRBJ1-2; the D gene TCRdb calls, TRBD1, cannot be checked with no DNA. Germline CDR1 ENHRY, CDR2 SYGVKD. The CDR3 contains 15 residues. The CDR3 protein is CAISELTGSLYGYTF.

The chain couples TRBV3-1 to TRBJ2-1. In germline, CDR1 is LGHDT, CDR2 YNNKEL (reference sequence). This CDR3 comprises 12 residues. Here the CDR3 reads CASSQIDNEQFF.

J is TRBJ2-5 and V is TRBV6-2 or TRBV6-3. Germline CDR1 is MNHEY and CDR2 is SVGEGT. The CDR3 contains 12 residues. CDR3 residues: CASSYQEETQYF.

The chain links TRBV11-1 to TRBJ2-3; absent DNA, TCRdb's TRBD2 call cannot be checked. The CDR3 sequence is 18 residues long. Germline CDR1 and CDR2: SGHAT and FQDESV (reference sequence). The CDR3 loop is CASSLGGGGGSSTDTQYF.

V and J are TRBV29-1 and TRBJ1-2; checking the TCRdb D call of TRBD1 is not possible without DNA. Germline-derived CDR1 and CDR2 are SQVTM and ANQGSEA. The CDR3 length is 13 residues. CDR3 residues: CSVEDRGENGYTF.